A selection of T cell receptor beta chains follows, all from one sample in a study of control samples from healthy donors and cancer patients. Sequenced by immunoSEQ multiplex PCR; TCRdb stores in-frame clones only, minus some. Among under 150,000 clones, 88% were seen once, and the ten largest hold about 2.1%. The material sequenced was blood. Receptors originate from a woman in her 70s in good health. Each CDR3 is given with its conserved first and last residue. D genes are given only for firm matches. Clone size is not always given. Where it is, it says once, few, many or a class for expanded clones.

DNA,CDR3,V,size,J,D
TGTGCCAGCAGCGGCCGACCGATGAAACTGGGGGTGTACCAAGAGACCCAGTACTTC,CASSGRPMKLGVYQETQYF,TRBV7-9,NA,TRBJ2-5,NA
TGCGCCAGCAGTGAGTCAAGCGCGAACTCCTACGAGCAGTACTTC,CASSESSANSYEQYF,TRBV10-2,NA,TRBJ2-7,NA
TGTGCCAGCAGCCTGGATGGGGACTATGGCTACACCTTC,CASSLDGDYGYTF,TRBV3-1/TRBV3-2,NA,TRBJ1-2,NA
TGCGCCAGCAGCCAAAGCCCGGCCCGGACGGGCGAGCAGTACTTC,CASSQSPARTGEQYF,TRBV4-1,NA,TRBJ2-7,NA
TGTGCCAGCAGCTTTCGCCGTGGACAGGACTCCTATGGCTACACCTTC,CASSFRRGQDSYGYTF,TRBV27,NA,TRBJ1-2,TRBD1
TGTGCCAGCAGTGGGACTAGCGGGGATAGGGGTTTT,CASSGTSGDRGF,TRBV12-3/TRBV12-4,NA,TRBJ2-3,TRBD2
TGTGCCAGCAGCCAAGGGGTGGGCATTCAGTACTTC,CASSQGVGIQYF,TRBV3-1/TRBV3-2,NA,TRBJ2-4,NA
TGCAGCGTTGAAGGCCCCGGGACTAGCGGGGCAGGTACGCAGTATTTT,CSVEGPGTSGAGTQYF,TRBV29-1,NA,TRBJ2-3,TRBD2
TGTGCCAGCAGCCCGGGGACGGTTAGCGAGACCCAGTACTTC,CASSPGTVSETQYF,TRBV5-5,NA,TRBJ2-5,NA
TGTGCCAGCAGTTACCCGGAGGCTGGCACAGATACGCAGTATTTT,CASSYPEAGTDTQYF,TRBV6-2/TRBV6-3,NA,TRBJ2-3,NA
TGTGCCATCAGCTTTAGCGGGACTTACAATGAGCAGTTCTTC,CAISFSGTYNEQFF,TRBV10-3,NA,TRBJ2-1,TRBD2
TGTGCCAGCAGGACAAAGCCGAACACTGAAGCTTTCTTT,CASRTKPNTEAFF,TRBV2,NA,TRBJ1-1,NA
TGTGCCAGTAGCCGAGGACAGGTGGAAGATACGCAGTATTTT,CASSRGQVEDTQYF,TRBV19,NA,TRBJ2-3,TRBD1
TGTGCCAGTAGTATTAGCGGGGGGGGCGTGGATACGCAGTATTTT,CASSISGGGVDTQYF,TRBV19,NA,TRBJ2-3,TRBD2
TGTGCCAGTAGCACCCGCGGCGGAAACTCCTACGAGCAGTACTTC,CASSTRGGNSYEQYF,TRBV19,NA,TRBJ2-7,NA
TGCGCCAGCAGTCGGACAGGGATGAACACTGAAGCTTTCTTT,CASSRTGMNTEAFF,TRBV5-1,NA,TRBJ1-1,TRBD1
TGTGCCAGTAGCCTGGAGGGTAGGACTGAAGCTTTCTTT,CASSLEGRTEAFF,TRBV2,NA,TRBJ1-1,NA
TGTGCCAGCAGCTTAGCCGGGGGGAACACTGAAGCTTTCTTT,CASSLAGGNTEAFF,TRBV11-2,NA,TRBJ1-1,NA
TGTGCCAGCAGCGCCCGACAGGGAAGTACTGAAGCTTTCTTT,CASSARQGSTEAFF,TRBV6-5,NA,TRBJ1-1,TRBD1
TGCGCCAGCAGTGACCGGGACAACCAAGAGACCCAGTACTTC,CASSDRDNQETQYF,TRBV4-1,NA,TRBJ2-5,NA
TGCGCCAGCAGTAACCTTGCCGGGGCAGGTTCACCCCTCCACTTT,CASSNLAGAGSPLHF,TRBV10-2,NA,TRBJ1-6,NA
TGTGCCAGCAGCTTAAGGACAGGGACTAATGAAAAACTGTTTTTT,CASSLRTGTNEKLFF,TRBV7-8,NA,TRBJ1-4,TRBD1
TGTGCCAGCAGTTACTTGCAGGGAGCCAATCAGCCCCAGCATTTT,CASSYLQGANQPQHF,TRBV6-5,NA,TRBJ1-5,NA
TGCGCCAGCAGTGAAGGCGGGTCGGCCACAGATACGCAGTATTTT,CASSEGGSATDTQYF,TRBV10-1,NA,TRBJ2-3,NA
TGTGCCACCCTCCCCCCCCAACAGGCCCGTATGAACACTGAAGCTTTCTTT,CATLPPQQARMNTEAFF,TRBV19,NA,TRBJ1-1,NA
TGCGCCAGCAGCTCGACTAGCGGGGGGCTAGGCTCCTACAATGAGCAGTTCTTC,CASSSTSGGLGSYNEQFF,TRBV5-1,once,TRBJ2-1,TRBD2
TGTGCCAGCCTGGACAGGGCGGCTTCACCCCTCCACTTT,CASLDRAASPLHF,TRBV12-3/TRBV12-4,NA,TRBJ1-6,TRBD1
TGCGCCAGCAGCTCTGGTTGGGACTCTGGGCAGCCCCAGCATTTT,CASSSGWDSGQPQHF,TRBV5-1,once,TRBJ1-5,NA
TGTGCCAGCAGCTTGGTGGGACAGAACACCGGGGAGCTGTTTTTT,CASSLVGQNTGELFF,TRBV5-4,NA,TRBJ2-2,NA
TGTGCCAGCAGCCCCGGGGGCACCAGCTCCTATAATTCACCCCTCCACTTT,CASSPGGTSSYNSPLHF,TRBV7-9,NA,TRBJ1-6,NA
TGTGCCAGCAGTTCCAGGGGATTCAATCAGCCCCAGCATTTT,CASSSRGFNQPQHF,TRBV6-2/TRBV6-3,NA,TRBJ1-5,NA
TGTGCCAGCTCCGTGGAGAGGGGGCGAGCTTCCGGGGAGCTGTTTTTT,CASSVERGRASGELFF,TRBV18,few,TRBJ2-2,TRBD1
TGTGCCAGCAGCTTAGATGAGACAAAACAAGAGACCCAGTACTTC,CASSLDETKQETQYF,TRBV11-3,NA,TRBJ2-5,NA
TGTGCCAGCAGCCCGACAGGGACCTACTCCTACGAGCAGTACTTC,CASSPTGTYSYEQYF,TRBV5-6,NA,TRBJ2-7,TRBD1
TGTGCCAGCACGAGGGCCGTTGGCCTAAATTCACCCCTCCACTTT,CASTRAVGLNSPLHF,TRBV2,NA,TRBJ1-6,NA